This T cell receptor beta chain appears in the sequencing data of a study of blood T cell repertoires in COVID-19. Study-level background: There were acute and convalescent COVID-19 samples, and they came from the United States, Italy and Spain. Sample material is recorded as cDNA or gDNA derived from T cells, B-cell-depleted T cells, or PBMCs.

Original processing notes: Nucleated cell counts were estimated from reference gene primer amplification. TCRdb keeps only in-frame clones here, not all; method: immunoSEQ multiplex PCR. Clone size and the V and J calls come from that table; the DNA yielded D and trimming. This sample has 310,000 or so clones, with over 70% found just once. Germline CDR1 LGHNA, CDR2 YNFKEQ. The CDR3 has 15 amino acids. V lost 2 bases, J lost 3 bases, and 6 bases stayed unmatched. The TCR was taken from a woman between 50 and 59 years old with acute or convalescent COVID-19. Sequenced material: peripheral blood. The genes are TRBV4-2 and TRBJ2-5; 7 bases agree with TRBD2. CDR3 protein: CASSQTGTNEETQYF. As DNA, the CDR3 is TGTGCCAGCAGCCAAACCGGGACTAACGAAGAGACCCAGTACTTC.